Each of the 11 T cell receptor beta chains below was sequenced from the same sample in a study of control samples from healthy donors and cancer patients. Clones were sequenced by immunoSEQ multiplex PCR, and TCRdb holds only the in-frame ones, with some missing. The repertoire has more than 95,000 clones, roughly 91% of them found once; the top ten carry approximately 2.3%. The sequencing sample was made of blood. All receptors come from an older woman in good health.

The sample holds one count of this clone. This sequence joins TRBV18 and TRBJ1-1; D gene unclear. The CDR3 runs to 14 residues. With 1 base removed from V and 7 bases from J, the gap between germline ends came to 13 bases. Germline CDR1 KGHSH, CDR2 LQKENI. CDR3 in DNA: TGTGCCAGCTCACCACGGAGCAGCACCTATGAAGCTTTCTTT. It yields the protein CASSPRSSTYEAFF.

The V and J genes are TRBV12-3 or TRBV12-4 and TRBJ1-2, with TRBD1 as a possible D gene (6 bases). This CDR3 is built from 13 residues. V was trimmed by 6 bases and J by 4 bases, leaving 12 bases between them. The CDR3 nucleotides read TGTGCCAGCAGCCAGGGACATAGCTATGGCTACACCTTC. Translated: CASSQGHSYGYTF.

This clone was found once. This chain's CDR3 is CASSHGPETQYF. The CDR3 DNA reads TGTGCCAGCAGCCATGGGCCGGAGACCCAGTACTTC. V usage is TRBV3-1 (or the pseudogene TRBV3-2) and J usage is TRBJ2-5, with unresolved D. The germline V gene encodes CDR1 LGHDT and CDR2 YNNKEL (reference sequence). Trimming pared 3 bases from V and 5 bases from J, leaving 7 bases between. The CDR3 contains 12 residues.

V is TRBV7-2 and J is TRBJ1-5; no reliable D call. The germline V gene has CDR1 SGHTA and CDR2 FQGNSA. The CDR3 sequence is 16 residues long. V lost 3 bases and J lost 2, with 14 bases in between. CDR3 DNA: TGTGCCAGCAGCTTTAGTGTCCTAAGGGGCAATCAGCCCCAGCATTTT. It yields the protein CASSFSVLRGNQPQHF. The full variable domain, in which reference TRBV7-2 and TRBJ1-5 provide the parts outside the CDR3, is GAGVSQSPSNKVTEKGKDVELRCDPISGHTALYWYRQSLGQGLEFLIYFQGNSAPDKSGLPSDRFSAERTGGSVSTLTIQRTQQEDSAVYLCASSFSVLRGNQPQHFGDGTRLSIL.

The rearrangement uses TRBV12-5 and TRBJ2-1; 16 nucleotides match TRBD2. Germline CDR1 is LGHNT and CDR2 is FRNRAP. There are 14 residues in the CDR3. J lost 8 bases, V lost 7 bases, and 2 bases had no gene match. In DNA form, the CDR3 reads TGTGCTAGTGATGGGACTAGCGGGGGGGATGAGCAGTTCTTC. Amino acid sequence: CASDGTSGGDEQFF.

The V and J genes are TRBV5-8 and TRBJ1-2; D is unresolved. Germline assignment: CDR1 SGHTS and CDR2 YDEGEE. Trimming shortened V by 0 bases and J by 7 bases, and 7 bases separated the two germline ends. CDR3 length: 12 amino acids. The CDR3 nucleotides are TGTGCCAGCAGCTTGGGTGAGGTTGGCTACACCTTC. The encoded protein is CASSLGEVGYTF.

This clone occurred once. In nucleotides, the CDR3 is TGTGCCAGCAGCATGCGGACAGGCAGCTCCTATAATTCACCCCTCCACTTT. Translation gives CASSMRTGSSYNSPLHF. The rearrangement links TRBV11-2 to TRBJ1-6, with 7 bases fitting TRBD1. The germline V gene encodes CDR1 SGHAT and CDR2 FQNNGV. The CDR3 loop spans 17 amino acids. Unmatched junction bases numbered 7, after V lost 5 bases and J lost 0 bases.

This chain uses TRBV6-1 with TRBJ2-7, with a tentative D call TRBD2 (6 bases). This CDR3 has 15 residues. CDR1 is MNHNS, CDR2 SASEGT, per germline. The V gene lost 3 bases and the J gene lost 4 bases, with 16 bases spanning the gap. The CDR3 DNA sequence: TGTGCCAGCAGTGACCCGGGAGCTTCCTCTTACGAGCAGTACTTC. Its protein is CASSDPGASSYEQYF.

This clone has just a few counts. The rearrangement links TRBV4-1 to TRBJ2-7, with unresolved D. Germline V gene lookup returns CDR1 MGHRA and CDR2 YSYEKL. V was cut by 0 bases and J by 3 bases, with 6 bases left in between. The CDR3 consists of 13 residues. CDR3 coding DNA: TGCGCCAGCAGCCAAGAAGTCCGCTACGAGCAGTACTTC. It encodes CASSQEVRYEQYF.

The chain carries TRBV1 and TRBJ1-1. TRBV1 is classified as a pseudogene. The CDR3 totals 17 residues. This CDR3 reads CTSSRPGKGEMDTEAFF. CDR3 bases: TGCACCAGCAGCCGGCCGGGGAAGGGCGAGATGGACACTGAAGCTTTCTTT.

This rearrangement joins TRBV5-1 to TRBJ2-7; the match to TRBD1 covers 9 bases. V lost 4 bases to trimming and J lost 2 bases; unmatched junction nucleotides: 7. The CDR3 covers 15 residues. The germline CDR1 and CDR2 sequences are SGHRS and YFSETQ. CDR3 DNA: TGCGCCAGCAGCCCCCTGACAGGGGGGCCCTACGAGCAGTACTTC. It translates to CASSPLTGGPYEQYF.